This is a list of T cell receptor beta chains from one sample in a study of blood T cell repertoires in COVID-19. TCRdb's copy holds only in-frame clones and misses some; the assay was immunoSEQ multiplex PCR. The profile shows fewer than 40,000 clones, 80% of them singletons. Sample: peripheral blood. These receptors were taken from a man older than 75 with active or convalescent COVID-19. Both conserved end residues are part of each CDR3.

v_call | cdr3_aa
TRBV5-1 | CASSLKDGTLEQYF
TRBV2 | CASSGGSNSPLHF
TRBV9 | CASSSTDRAGANVLTF
TRBV2 | CAGRDRGYEQYF
TRBV7-3 | CASSPSSGTRLNEQFF
TRBV18 | CASSPGQSNQPQHF
TRBV7-8 | CASSPRGQSLYGYTF
TRBV5-1 | CASSRGLAGVGGEQFF
TRBV9 | CASSPWDSGSTGELFF
TRBV4-3 | CASSHRSRSGDFSGANVLTF
TRBV9 | CASSGRGGRFTGELFF
TRBV7-6 | CASSLPQGGSGANVLTF
TRBV4-1 | CASSRHEDRREQFF
TRBV21-1 | CASSKPRGHGYTF
TRBV12-1 | CASSAGGTFRDHEQYF
TRBV29-1 | CSSKGAGGRTDTQYF
TRBV5-4 | CASSLAAGTSGGAIQFF
TRBV7-2 | CASAREGGIGSYEQYF
TRBV3-1/TRBV3-2 | CASRAGTGPSPLHF
TRBV4-1 | CASSQDGTGGSSYEQYF
TRBV24-1 | CATLDRGTGELFF
TRBV27 | CASSPLTSGGEQFF
TRBV5-1 | CASSLAGQGTDTQYF
TRBV19 | CASRQGVLSGELFF
TRBV6-5 | CASSFSRDKGGDEAFF
TRBV24-1 | CATSETGTPSYEQYF
TRBV27 | CASSQLQGYEQYF
TRBV3-1/TRBV3-2 | CASSQGIGGDEQYF
TRBV6-2/TRBV6-3 | CASSYGLIRDRSSYEQYF
TRBV9 | CASSVRTLWGNQPQHF
TRBV2 | CASRMGQIPNQPQHF
TRBV2 | CASREGTSSTDTQYF
TRBV6-5 | CASRWDTTAGQFF
TRBV24-1 | CATSEPEGAGTGELFF
TRBV15 | CATSRDRGSMNTEAFF
TRBV7-2 | CASSLGQSRTQPQHF
TRBV5-1 | CASSLDISGNTIYF
TRBV19 | CASSSRDRAETQYF
TRBV28 | CASGHRDRGSEQYF
TRBV19 | CASSFGTVGTEAFF
TRBV1 | CTSSHHKPGQGLNEQFF
TRBV3-1/TRBV3-2 | CASSQGGTGSSYNSPLHF
TRBV6-1 | CASSEERYREQYF
TRBV14 | CASSHPRDRNTIYF
TRBV7-2 | CASSLVGGPYNEQFF
TRBV5-1 | CASSSYGAEGDEQFF
TRBV30 | CAWSFTSGFYEQYF
TRBV4-3 | CASSQFRTGGHETQYF
TRBV29-1 | CSVEGTAGTSGSIYEQFF
TRBV15 | CATSLLGGADTDTQYF
TRBV7-9 | CASSTRTGGDNSPLHF
TRBV5-1 | CASSEGQAGYGYTF
TRBV7-2 | CASSLQSGGTDTQYF